This passage covers 4 T cell receptor beta chains from one sample sequenced in a study of blood T cell repertoires in COVID-19. TCRdb's copy holds only in-frame clones and misses some; the assay was immunoSEQ multiplex PCR. The sample lists 90,000 to 95,000 clones, around 89% seen once, with approximately 4.8% in the top ten. Material: peripheral blood. These receptor sequences come from a woman over 75 with active COVID-19.

The chain employs TRBV24-1 and TRBJ2-1; the match to TRBD2 covers 8 bases. Per the germline V gene, CDR1 is KGHDR and CDR2 is SFDVKD. The CDR3 totals 16 residues. Unmatched junction bases numbered 3, after V lost 3 bases and J lost 0 bases. CDR3 amino acids: CATSDPGGSSYNEQFF. The DNA of the CDR3 is TGTGCCACCAGTGATCCGGGAGGGAGCTCCTACAATGAGCAGTTCTTC.

This clone was counted a few times. The chain is built from TRBV9 and TRBJ1-2; D is unresolved. CDR1 is SGDLS, CDR2 YYNGEE, per germline. The CDR3 spans 13 residues. The V end lost 0 bases, the J end lost 1 base, and 4 bases lay between the germline ends. The CDR3 nucleotides read TGTGCCAGCAGCGTAGACAGTAACTATGGCTACACCTTC. Protein product: CASSVDSNYGYTF.

As for this clone: The germline gene is not matched at one end of the junction; a read error may be the cause. CDR3: CASSEVGTGYGYTF. The CDR3 nucleotides read TGTGCCAGCAGCGAAGTAGGGACAGGGTATGGCTACACCTTC. The chain links TRBV6-1 to TRBJ1-2, with TRBD1 matching 9 bases. Per germline, CDR1 MNHNS and CDR2 SASEGT. The CDR3 length is 14 residues.

The V gene is TRBV27, the J gene TRBJ2-3; no firm D call. The CDR3 sequence is 14 residues long. The V gene's germline CDR1 is MNHEY and CDR2 SMNVEV (reference sequence). Between the trimmed V and J ends, which lost 0 bases and 5 bases, there was a span of 9 bases. CDR3 in amino acids: CASSLSNFGDTQYF. The CDR3 coding sequence is TGTGCCAGCAGTTTATCGAACTTTGGAGATACGCAGTATTTT.